Listed below are T cell receptor beta chains from one sample, sequenced in a study of blood T cell repertoires in COVID-19. Using immunoSEQ multiplex PCR, the repertoire was profiled, and TCRdb retains in-frame clones only, with some absent. The table lists roughly 67,000 clones, over 75% of them singletons, with around 23% in the top ten. Material: peripheral blood. These receptors were taken from a man in his forties or fifties with acute or convalescent COVID-19. CDR3s include the opening cysteine and the closing phenylalanine or tryptophan. The D gene is left open where the match is weak. Size values are once, few and many counts, or a class for expanded clones, and some rows have none.

TGTGCCAGCAGGAAGGAGGGTACAGATACGCAGTATTTT | CASRKEGTDTQYF | TRBV6-5 | - | - | TRBJ2-3
TGTGCCAGCAGCCAGGCTGCGGACACAAAGCAGTATTTT | CASSQAADTKQYF | TRBV3-1/TRBV3-2 | - | - | TRBJ2-3
TGTGCCAGCAGCCAAGGGGGGACAGGACTCACCTCCTCTGGAAACACCATATATTTT | CASSQGGTGLTSSGNTIYF | TRBV3-1/TRBV3-2 | TRBD1 | - | TRBJ1-3
TGTGCCAGCAGCTCCATGCTAGCGTCGAGCTCCTACGAGCAGTACTTC | CASSSMLASSSYEQYF | TRBV5-6 | - | - | TRBJ2-7
TGTGCCAGCAGCTTGGAGCGGGACAGGGAGGGCACCGGGGAGCTGTTTTTT | CASSLERDREGTGELFF | TRBV5-4 | TRBD1 | once | TRBJ2-2
TGTGCCAGCTGCACTTGGGACTCGCGGGGGGGGGATACGCAGTATTTT | CASCTWDSRGGDTQYF | TRBV21-1 | - | - | TRBJ2-3
TGTGCCAGCAGTTTAGGGGGTACTGGAAACACCATATATTTT | CASSLGGTGNTIYF | TRBV6-5 | - | - | TRBJ1-3
TGTGCCTGGAGCAGGGGTAGTGCTAACTATGGCTACACCTTC | CAWSRGSANYGYTF | TRBV30 | - | - | TRBJ1-2
TGTGCCACCAGCAGAGATCGACTGTACGAGCAGTACTTC | CATSRDRLYEQYF | TRBV15 | - | - | TRBJ2-7
TGTGCCAGCAGTGAACGCATGGGACAGCTTTATAATTCACCCCTCCACTTT | CASSERMGQLYNSPLHF | TRBV6-1 | TRBD1 | - | TRBJ1-6
TGTGCCAGCAGTGAACTCCCCAACTATGGCTACACCTTC | CASSELPNYGYTF | TRBV2 | - | - | TRBJ1-2
TGTGCCAGCAGCCCCCAGAGCGCTACCTACGAGCAGTACTTC | CASSPQSATYEQYF | TRBV6-6 | - | - | TRBJ2-7
TGTGCCAGCAGCTTAGGGGACAGGGGGGAGACCCAGTACTTC | CASSLGDRGETQYF | TRBV7-2 | TRBD1 | - | TRBJ2-5
TGTGCCAGCACTCTCGGGACAGGGCTCGGGGCCATTCCAGTTTTT | CASTLGTGLGAIPVF | TRBV2 | TRBD1 | once | TRBJ1-4
TGTGCCAGCAGGGGGACAGGGGTGCGGGATTCACCCCTCCACTTT | CASRGTGVRDSPLHF | TRBV6-6 | TRBD1 | few | TRBJ1-6
TGTGCTCGGGGTCCCGGCCCTCGCGGGGGGGGCGGGACCTCGAACACCGGGGAGCTGTTTTTT | CARGPGPRGGGGTSNTGELFF | TRBV12-5 | TRBD2 | - | TRBJ2-2
TGTGCCAGCAGCCTAGTACATTCAGGGGATCCTGAAGCTTTCTTT | CASSLVHSGDPEAFF | TRBV3-1/TRBV3-2 | - | - | TRBJ1-1
TGTGCCAGCAGCTACTCCGGGACTACTACCTACGAGCAGTACTTC | CASSYSGTTTYEQYF | TRBV5-4 | TRBD2 | - | TRBJ2-7
TGTGCCAGCAGGCCCGCGGGGGAAAAACTGTTTTTT | CASRPAGEKLFF | TRBV28 | - | - | TRBJ1-4
TGCGCCAGCAGCCAAGGGACTCCCGTTGTCCACGAGCAGTACTTC | CASSQGTPVVHEQYF | TRBV4-1 | - | - | TRBJ2-7
TGTGCCAGCAGCCGAATAGGGGGCCGGGGTGGCTACACCTTC | CASSRIGGRGGYTF | TRBV9 | TRBD1 | - | TRBJ1-2
TGTGCCAGCAGCACTGGGGGACTAGCGGATGATACGCAGTATTTT | CASSTGGLADDTQYF | TRBV7-2 | TRBD2 | - | TRBJ2-3
TGTGCCACCAGCAAAACGGGACTGCTCATCCACGAGCAGTACTTC | CATSKTGLLIHEQYF | TRBV15 | - | - | TRBJ2-7
TGTGCCAGCGGGACTAGCGGGGGGCGTGGCTCAGGCACGCAGTATTTT | CASGTSGGRGSGTQYF | TRBV3-1/TRBV3-2 | TRBD2 | - | TRBJ2-3
TGCGCCAGCAGCCAAGCGGGACAGGGTTCCAATGAGCAGTTCTTC | CASSQAGQGSNEQFF | TRBV4-1 | TRBD1 | - | TRBJ2-1
TGTGCCAGCTTAGCGGGGGGGGAGACCCAGTACTTC | CASLAGGETQYF | TRBV7-9 | TRBD2 | - | TRBJ2-5
TGTGCCAGCAGTCATGGGGACAGGGAGGGGAACACTGAAGCTTTCTTT | CASSHGDREGNTEAFF | TRBV2 | TRBD1 | - | TRBJ1-1
TGTGCCACCCAGGGACAGGGTACAGATACGCAGTATTTT | CATQGQGTDTQYF | TRBV24-1 | TRBD1 | - | TRBJ2-3
TGTGCCAGTATTACCGGGCAGGGAAATTCACCCCTCCACTTT | CASITGQGNSPLHF | TRBV19 | - | - | TRBJ1-6
TGTGCCATCAGTGCGGGACAGACAACTAATGAAAAACTGTTTTTT | CAISAGQTTNEKLFF | TRBV10-3 | TRBD1 | few | TRBJ1-4
TGTGCCAGCAGCTTTGAGGTGTTCTCCTACAATGAGCAGTTCTTC | CASSFEVFSYNEQFF | TRBV5-8 | - | - | TRBJ2-1
TGTGCCAGCGGGGGATGGGGAGGTACGCAGTATTTT | CASGGWGGTQYF | TRBV2 | - | - | TRBJ2-3
TGCAGCGTTAGTCAGGGACTTTCCTACGAGCAGTACTTC | CSVSQGLSYEQYF | TRBV29-1 | - | - | TRBJ2-7
TGTGCCAGCAGCCCCGGTGGGGGGTGGTACAATGAGCAGTTCTTC | CASSPGGGWYNEQFF | TRBV7-8 | - | - | TRBJ2-1
TGTGCTAGTGGGCCCGCAGAGGAAGATACGCAGTATTTT | CASGPAEEDTQYF | TRBV12-5 | - | - | TRBJ2-3
TGTGCCAGCAATGAGGTGGCGGACACTGAAGCTTTCTTT | CASNEVADTEAFF | TRBV12-3/TRBV12-4 | - | - | TRBJ1-1
TGTGCCAGCAGTTGGGGACAGACGATGAACACTGAAGCTTTCTTT | CASSWGQTMNTEAFF | TRBV6-5 | TRBD1 | - | TRBJ1-1
TGCAGCGCTAGTGTGGCGGGAATTCAAGAGACCCAGTACTTC | CSASVAGIQETQYF | TRBV20-1 | - | - | TRBJ2-5
TGTGCCAGCAGCCGCGGGACAGCGACAGATACGCAGTATTTT | CASSRGTATDTQYF | TRBV7-2 | - | - | TRBJ2-3